This T cell receptor (beta chain) was found in a study of blood T cells in healthy people across ages. There are 16 residues in the CDR3. Germline CDR1 reads SGHVS; CDR2 reads FQNEAQ. Losses at the gene ends were 0 bases for V and 8 bases for J; bases not matched to a gene: 9. The use of a sample-barcoded 5' primer and a J-beta primer mix characterized a second PCR of roughly 7 to 12 cycles. One entry per CDR3 protein results from TCRdb running MiXCR on the 5' RACE reads. The data contain about 640,000 distinct CDR3 sequences, approximately 40% of them singletons. The material sequenced was blood. This TCR derives from an elderly man in good health. The rearrangement joins TRBV7-8 to TRBJ2-3; 9 bases align to TRBD1. CDR3 region: CASSLAGTGISGTQYF. The CDR3 nucleotides read TGTGCCAGCAGCTTAGCCGGGACAGGGATTTCGGGTACGCAGTATTTT. The full variable domain, its missing parts supplied by reference TRBV7-8 and TRBJ2-3, is GAGVSQSPRYKVAKRGQDVALRCDPISGHVSLFWYQQALGQGPEFLTYFQNEAQLDKSGLPSDRFFAERPEGSVSTLKIQRTQQEDSAVYLCASSLAGTGISGTQYFGPGTRLTVL.